The 18 T cell receptor beta chains below were found in one sample sequenced in a study of technical replicates of blood from a handful of donors. Sequencing was performed with immunoSEQ multiplex PCR; in TCRdb, only in-frame clones are kept and a portion is missing. The repertoire has about 100,000 clones, roughly 95% of them found once; the top ten carry about 0.36%. The sample was T cells isolated from PBMCs. These receptors were obtained from a human donor in good health.

V is TRBV2 and J is TRBJ2-2; 8 bases map to TRBD1. This CDR3 spans 16 amino acids. The germline gives CDR1 SNHLY, CDR2 FYNNEI. V shed 5 bases and J 1 base; nucleotides not matched to a gene: 6. The CDR3 loop reads CASSLTGTGNTGELFF. CDR3 nucleotide sequence: TGTGCCAGCAGTTTAACCGGGACAGGGAACACCGGGGAGCTGTTTTTT.

The chain employs TRBV9 and TRBJ2-3; 7 nucleotides agree with TRBD1. The CDR3 runs 17 residues. Per germline, CDR1 SGDLS and CDR2 YYNGEE. Germline trimming cut 1 base from V and 2 bases from J; bases unmatched to any gene: 10. The CDR3 reads CASSVTGARSLTDTQYF. The CDR3 nucleotides are TGTGCCAGCAGCGTAACAGGGGCTAGAAGTCTCACAGATACGCAGTATTTT.

The rearrangement uses TRBV4-2 and TRBJ1-3, with D unclear. The germline V gene has CDR1 LGHNA and CDR2 YNFKEQ. The CDR3 runs 16 residues. Trimming took 0 bases from V and 0 from J, leaving 9 bases between them. In DNA form, the CDR3 reads TGTGCCAGCAGCCAAGAAACGGAGGGCTCTGGAAACACCATATATTTT. Translation: CASSQETEGSGNTIYF.

J is TRBJ2-7 and V is TRBV13; D call uncertain. The length of the CDR3 is 13 residues. Germline V gene data show CDR1 as PRHDT and CDR2 as FYEKMQ (reference sequence). V shed 3 bases and J shed 3 bases, with 9 bases lying between them. For the CDR3, the DNA is TGTGCCAGCAGCTTTTCAGGATTCTACGAGCAGTACTTC. It translates to CASSFSGFYEQYF.

This chain uses TRBV6-5 with TRBJ2-2; D is ambiguous. V gave up 7 bases and J gave up 4 bases, with 13 bases separating them. Germline values: CDR1 MNHEY, CDR2 SVGAGI. The CDR3 consists of 14 residues. CDR3 nucleotides: TGTGCCAGCACCTTGGCCCCCAGCACCGGGGAGCTGTTTTTT. It is translated as CASTLAPSTGELFF.

This clone was observed a few times. V and J are TRBV18 and TRBJ1-1; perhaps TRBD1 as D (5 bases). Germline assignment: CDR1 KGHSH and CDR2 LQKENI. V lost 4 bases and J 7 bases, leaving 13 bases between the germline ends. The CDR3 has 13 residues. Here the CDR3 reads CASSQTASREAFF. The CDR3 DNA reads as TGTGCCAGCTCACAGACAGCCTCACGTGAAGCTTTCTTT.

The V and J genes are TRBV27 and TRBJ2-7, with D hard to call. CDR3 length equals 10 residues. Germline CDR1 MNHEY, CDR2 SMNVEV (reference sequence). V lost 8 bases, J lost 2 bases, and 4 bases lay in between. The CDR3: CASGPYEQYF. CDR3 DNA: TGTGCCAGCGGGCCCTACGAGCAGTACTTC.

The J gene is TRBJ2-1, the V gene TRBV6-5; 7 nucleotides match TRBD2. Germline CDR1 is MNHEY and CDR2 is SVGAGI. This CDR3 is built from 11 residues. V was pared by 11 bases and J by 7 bases, with 5 bases of the junction left unmatched. As DNA, the CDR3 is TGTGCCGTCGCTAGCGGAAATGAGCAGTTCTTC. This gives the protein CAVASGNEQFF.

The chain is built from TRBV7-2 and TRBJ2-2; 15 bases match TRBD2. CDR1 is SGHTA and CDR2 is FQGNSA in the germline V gene. This CDR3 has 17 amino acids. Trimming took 5 bases from V and 7 from J; bases not matched to a gene: 8. CDR3 sequence (DNA): TGTGCCAGCAGCAGGCCGGGACTAGCGGGAGGAGGCGGGGAGCTGTTTTTT. Protein sequence: CASSRPGLAGGGGELFF.

V is TRBV7-9 and J is TRBJ2-1; TRBD2 aligns across 7 bases. The CDR3 sequence is 12 residues long. V lost 4 bases and J lost 10; bases outside the gene matches: 4. Germline-derived CDR1 and CDR2 are SEHNR and FQNEAQ (reference sequence). The CDR3 reads CASSSGGAEQFF. The CDR3 DNA sequence: TGTGCCAGCAGCTCGGGAGGCGCCGAGCAGTTCTTC.

The chain recombines TRBV27 with TRBJ2-1, with TRBD1 matching over 7 bases. V shed 2 bases, J shed 7 bases, and the junction held 8 bases outside the gene matches. CDR1 is MNHEY and CDR2 is SMNVEV in the germline V gene (reference sequence). The CDR3 totals 15 residues. The CDR3, as DNA: TGTGCCAGCAGTTTAGCCAGGGGGACCCTAAATGAGCAGTTCTTC. Its protein is CASSLARGTLNEQFF.

The V and J genes are TRBV5-1 and TRBJ1-1; TRBD1 matches at 7 bases. The CDR3 contains 14 residues. Unmatched junction bases numbered 5, after V lost 5 bases and J lost 1 base. Germline loops: CDR1 SGHRS, CDR2 YFSETQ. The CDR3 protein is CASRRDRQNTEAFF. CDR3 nucleotides: TGCGCCAGCAGACGGGACAGACAGAACACTGAAGCTTTCTTT.

V is TRBV28 and J is TRBJ1-1; tentatively, D is TRBD1 (6 bases). The CDR3 consists of 13 residues. The germline V and J ends were trimmed by 4 bases and 2 bases, with 8 bases remaining between them. Germline lookup yields CDR1 MDHEN and CDR2 SYDVKM. DNA of the CDR3: TGTGCCAGCAGTTGGACAGTTAACACTGAAGCTTTCTTT. It specifies CASSWTVNTEAFF.

The chain carries TRBV4-2 and TRBJ1-2; possibly TRBD1 for D (6 bases). The ends were cut back, 0 bases at V and 0 bases at J, with 11 bases in the middle. The CDR3 contains 16 residues. Germline CDR1 is LGHNA and CDR2 is YNFKEQ. The CDR3 region has the DNA TGTGCCAGCAGCCAAGAGATAGGGGGGGCTAACTATGGCTACACCTTC. As protein: CASSQEIGGANYGYTF.

The V call is TRBV25-1, the J call TRBJ2-7; 8 bases agree with TRBD1. Trimming removed 5 bases from V and 7 bases from J; junction bases left unmatched: 7. This CDR3 contains 13 residues. The germline gives CDR1 MGHDK, CDR2 SYGVNS. CDR3 amino acids: CASSRQGFLEQYF. In DNA, the CDR3 is TGTGCCAGCAGTCGACAGGGGTTTTTGGAGCAGTACTTC.

This clone was detected only once. This rearrangement joins TRBV28 to TRBJ2-1; tentatively, D is TRBD1 (5 bases). Trimming stripped 5 bases from V and 2 bases from J, with 16 bases between. The CDR3 spans 16 residues. Germline V gene sequence: CDR1 MDHEN, CDR2 SYDVKM. CDR3 residues: CASSLLPQGTYNEQFF. In DNA form, the CDR3 reads TGTGCCAGCAGTCTTCTCCCCCAGGGAACCTACAATGAGCAGTTCTTC.

The rearrangement links TRBV30 to TRBJ2-1, with no clear D. In germline, CDR1 is GTSNPN, CDR2 SVGIG (reference sequence). CDR3 length equals 15 residues. The V end was cut by 0 bases, the J end by 6 bases, with 15 bases between. As DNA, the CDR3 is TGTGCCTGGAGTGTCCGTCTAGAAGGCGGCAATGAGCAGTTCTTC. This codes for CAWSVRLEGGNEQFF.

The V and J genes are TRBV19 and TRBJ2-3, with a tentative D call TRBD2 (5 bases). Trimming took 7 bases from V and 1 from J, leaving 12 bases between them. The CDR3 is 14 amino acids. Germline V CDR1 and CDR2: LNHDA, SQIVND (reference sequence). The CDR3 nucleotides are TGTGCCAGTACGCGGGCAGACCGCACAGATACGCAGTATTTT. Its protein is CASTRADRTDTQYF.